These 24 T cell receptor beta chains came from one sample sequenced in a study of blood T cell repertoires in COVID-19. Sequencing was performed with immunoSEQ multiplex PCR; in TCRdb, only in-frame clones are kept and a portion is missing. The sample shows 90,000 to 100,000 clones, approximately 80% of them seen only once. Material for sequencing was peripheral blood. The receptors shown here come from a man in his sixties with acute or convalescent COVID-19.

This chain connects TRBV6-5 to TRBJ2-2; 9 nucleotides align to TRBD1. After removal of 8 bases from V and 8 bases from J, the junction contained 9 bases not matched to a gene. The CDR3 runs 14 residues. The V gene's germline CDR1 is MNHEY and CDR2 SVGAGI. The CDR3 sequence is CASGRTGGTGELFF. The CDR3 nucleotides are TGTGCCAGCGGGAGAACAGGGGGCACTGGGGAGCTGTTTTTT.

V and J are TRBV7-9 and TRBJ2-5; tentatively, D is TRBD2 (5 bases). Deletions cut 6 bases from V and 4 bases from J, with 18 bases between. The germline V gene encodes CDR1 SEHNR and CDR2 FQNEAQ (reference sequence). CDR3 length: 15 amino acids. DNA for the CDR3: TGTGCCAGCAGTCAATGGTCCACTAGGAGAGAGACCCAGTACTTC. It translates to CASSQWSTRRETQYF.

This chain joins TRBV7-3 and TRBJ2-1, with D perhaps matching TRBD2 (6 bases). This CDR3 is 14 amino acids long. The ends were cut back, 5 bases at V and 9 bases at J, with 17 bases in the middle. The germline gives CDR1 SGHTA, CDR2 FQGTGA. The CDR3 sequence: CASSPGRDSFEQFF. CDR3 nucleotide sequence: TGTGCCAGCAGCCCGGGCCGGGACTCGTTTGAGCAGTTCTTC.

This clone showed up just once. This chain uses TRBV7-9 with TRBJ1-2, with D tentatively TRBD1 (6 bases). CDR1 and CDR2 (germline): SEHNR, FQNEAQ (reference sequence). V dropped 5 bases and J dropped 5 bases, with 18 bases sitting between them. This CDR3 is 15 amino acids long. CDR3 protein: CASSPRGGGRYGYTF. The CDR3 region has the DNA TGTGCCAGCAGCCCACGTGGGGGCGGCCGATATGGCTACACCTTC.

The V call is TRBV5-4, the J call TRBJ1-1, with D possibly TRBD1 on 5 matching bases. The V gene lost 5 bases and the J gene lost 5 bases, with 13 bases spanning the gap. The CDR3 runs 13 residues. The germline CDR1 and CDR2 sequences are SGHNT and YYREEE (reference sequence). For the CDR3, the DNA is TGTGCCAGCAGAGGGACGGGGGTGACTGAAGCTTTCTTT. Amino acids: CASRGTGVTEAFF. Full variable domain (remainder filled in from reference TRBV5-4 and TRBJ1-1): ETGVTQSPTHLIKTRGQQVTLRCSSQSGHNTVSWYQQALGQGPQFIFQYYREEENGRGNFPPRFSGLQFPNYSSELNVNALELDDSALYLCASRGTGVTEAFFGQGTRLTVV.

J is TRBJ2-1 and V is TRBV28; 7 nucleotides agree with TRBD2. This CDR3 has 16 amino acids. Germline CDR1 and CDR2: MDHEN and SYDVKM. Germline trimming cut 4 bases from V and 1 base from J; bases unmatched to any gene: 7. The DNA for the CDR3 is TGTGCCAGCAGTTCGCTACTAGCGCAATCCTACAATGAGCAGTTCTTC. It codes for CASSSLLAQSYNEQFF.

The J gene is TRBJ2-3, the V gene TRBV18; 8 positions match TRBD2. Unmatched junction bases numbered 4, after V lost 3 bases and J lost 2 bases. This CDR3 has 15 residues. Germline loops: CDR1 KGHSH, CDR2 LQKENI. As DNA, the CDR3 is TGTGCCAGCTCACCTAGCGGGGTACCCACAGATACGCAGTATTTT. It specifies CASSPSGVPTDTQYF. Filled out from reference TRBV18 and TRBJ2-3, the complete variable domain reads NAGVMQNPRHLVRRRGQEARLRCSPMKGHSHVYWYRQLPEEGLKFMVYLQKENIIDESGMPKERFSAEFPKEGPSILRIQQVVRGDSAAYFCASSPSGVPTDTQYFGPGTRLTVL.

V usage is TRBV19 and J usage is TRBJ2-3; 7 bases map to TRBD2. CDR1 and CDR2 from the germline V gene are LNHDA and SQIVND (reference sequence). The CDR3 runs to 13 residues. This CDR3 is CATRVGGSDTQYF. DNA for the CDR3: TGTGCTACTAGGGTGGGAGGGTCGGATACGCAGTATTTT.

This sequence joins TRBV5-6 and TRBJ1-1; D is unclear. Trimming removed 0 bases from V and 4 bases from J, with 7 bases in between. Germline V gives CDR1 SGHDT, CDR2 YYEEEE. The CDR3 sequence is 13 residues long. The CDR3 reads CASSLAPGTEAFF. CDR3 bases: TGTGCCAGCAGCTTGGCCCCGGGCACTGAAGCTTTCTTT. The entire variable domain, with the rest obtained from reference TRBV5-6 and TRBJ1-1, is as follows: DAGVTQSPTHLIKTRGQQVTLRCSPKSGHDTVSWYQQALGQGPQFIFQYYEEEERQRGNFPDRFSGHQFPNYSSELNVNALLLGDSALYLCASSLAPGTEAFFGQGTRLTVV.

V and J are TRBV6-6 and TRBJ1-5; the D gene is possibly TRBD1 (5 bases). The CDR3 spans 16 residues. Trimming stripped 4 bases from V and 3 bases from J, with 16 bases between. Germline V CDR1 and CDR2: MNHNY, SVGAGI (reference sequence). CDR3 sequence reads: CASSFPGLSVNQPQHF. CDR3 nucleotides: TGTGCCAGCAGTTTTCCGGGACTTTCCGTCAATCAGCCCCAGCATTTT.

V and J are TRBV7-6 and TRBJ1-1; 9 positions match TRBD1. CDR1 SGHVS and CDR2 FNYEAQ come from the germline V gene. This CDR3 contains 15 residues. With 5 bases clipped from V and 11 bases from J, the junction kept 15 bases outside the gene matches. Here the CDR3 reads CASSPQGAISGGAFF. CDR3 nucleotide sequence: TGTGCCAGCAGCCCACAGGGGGCCATCTCCGGCGGGGCTTTCTTT.

The chain links TRBV7-9 to TRBJ1-1, with a tentative D call TRBD1 (6 bases). V was trimmed by 7 bases and J by 0 bases, leaving 12 bases between them. The CDR3 totals 14 residues. Germline loops: CDR1 SEHNR, CDR2 FQNEAQ (reference sequence). This CDR3 is CASNLRDMNTEAFF. The CDR3 DNA is TGTGCCAGCAACCTACGGGACATGAACACTGAAGCTTTCTTT.

V usage is TRBV5-4 and J usage is TRBJ2-4; TRBD1 agrees at 8 bases. V lost 4 bases to trimming and J lost 1 base; unmatched junction nucleotides: 4. In germline, CDR1 is SGHNT, CDR2 YYREEE (reference sequence). The CDR3 runs 15 residues. The CDR3 nucleotides read TGTGCCAGCAGCCGAGGGGACAGGGCCAAAAACATTCAGTACTTC. It specifies CASSRGDRAKNIQYF.

V and J are TRBV13 and TRBJ2-3; TRBD1 is a possible D gene (5 bases). Germline V CDR1 and CDR2: PRHDT, FYEKMQ (reference sequence). V lost 5 bases, J lost 0 bases, and 12 bases lay in between. The length of the CDR3 is 15 residues. In DNA, the CDR3 is TGTGCCAGCAGCCCCCGACGACAGAGCACAGATACGCAGTATTTT. As protein: CASSPRRQSTDTQYF.

The chain recombines TRBV5-1 with TRBJ2-4; maybe TRBD1 (5 bases). Trimming took 0 bases from V and 5 from J, leaving 9 bases between them. This CDR3 has 14 amino acids. Per germline, CDR1 SGHRS and CDR2 YFSETQ. The CDR3 region has the DNA TGCGCCAGCAGCTTGGGGGGCGCAGAAAACATTCAGTACTTC. The encoded protein is CASSLGGAENIQYF.

The chain links TRBV4-2 to TRBJ2-1; TRBD2 matches at 10 bases. The germline V gene encodes CDR1 LGHNA and CDR2 YNFKEQ. V shed 0 bases and J 8 bases; nucleotides not matched to a gene: 7. The CDR3 consists of 16 residues. CDR3 bases: TGTGCCAGCAGCCAAGACGCCAGCGGGGGGGCAGATGAGCAGTTCTTC. This sequence encodes CASSQDASGGADEQFF.

Here the CDR3 DNA reads TGTGCCAGCAGTGAAGGAGGGGAGGCCAACAATGAGCAGTTCTTC. Encoded protein: CASSEGGEANNEQFF. The rearrangement joins TRBV2 to TRBJ2-1; TRBD2 is a possible D gene (6 bases). The CDR3 length is 15 residues. V was shortened by 1 base and J by 5 bases, with 12 bases between the two germline ends. Germline CDR1 is SNHLY and CDR2 is FYNNEI.

V and J are TRBV9 and TRBJ2-3; TRBD2 matches at 14 bases. Germline values: CDR1 SGDLS, CDR2 YYNGEE. This CDR3 has 17 residues. V lost 0 bases to trimming and J lost 2 bases; unmatched junction nucleotides: 2. The CDR3 coding sequence is TGTGCCAGCAGCGTAGGACTAGCGGGGGGGCCCACAGATACGCAGTATTTT. Its translation: CASSVGLAGGPTDTQYF.

The sample holds a few counts of this clone. J is TRBJ2-7 and V is TRBV9, with 7 bases identical to TRBD1. Germline assignment: CDR1 SGDLS and CDR2 YYNGEE. There are 13 residues in the CDR3. V lost 3 bases to trimming and J lost 2 bases; unmatched junction nucleotides: 2. The chain's CDR3 is CASSAQGAYEQYF. CDR3 bases: TGTGCCAGCAGCGCTCAGGGGGCCTACGAGCAGTACTTC.

V and J are TRBV19 and TRBJ2-1; 8 nucleotides match TRBD1. Germline lookup yields CDR1 LNHDA and CDR2 SQIVND (reference sequence). The trim removed 4 bases at V and 7 bases at J, leaving 9 bases unmatched. The CDR3 covers 15 residues. CDR3 coding DNA: TGTGCCAGTAGTACCGCTAGGACAGGGAAGAATGAGCAGTTCTTC. Encoded protein: CASSTARTGKNEQFF.

This clone was detected once. One end of the junction does not line up with germline, which may come from a read error. V is TRBV20-1 and J is TRBJ1-4; 9 bases are a match to TRBD1. Germline loops: CDR1 DFQATT, CDR2 SNEGSKA (reference sequence). The CDR3 runs 16 residues. Here the CDR3 reads CSASYGTGSTNEKLFF. CDR3 nucleotides: TGCAGTGCTAGTTATGGGACAGGGTCAACGAATGAAAAACTGTTTTTT.

This clone was detected only once. CDR3 in amino acids: CASTTYTGGRQPQHF. The CDR3 DNA reads as TGTGCCAGCACAACCTATACAGGGGGACGGCAGCCCCAGCATTTT. The chain carries TRBV6-6 and TRBJ1-5, with 8 bases that match TRBD1. CDR1 MNHNY and CDR2 SVGAGI come from the germline V gene (reference sequence). The CDR3 consists of 15 residues. Trimming cost V 7 bases and J 7 bases; bases outside gene matches: 12.

As to this clone: This same CDR3 is encoded by further DNA sequences in the sample. The chain recombines TRBV5-4 with TRBJ2-1, with 11 bases matching TRBD2. The length of the CDR3 is 15 residues. Germline V gene sequence: CDR1 SGHNT, CDR2 YYREEE (reference sequence). With V trimmed by 0 bases and J by 6 bases, 2 bases remained unmatched. Written as DNA, the CDR3 is TGTGCCAGCAGCTTGGGTAGCGGGGGGGCCAATGAGCAGTTCTTC. Its translation: CASSLGSGGANEQFF.

The chain has TRBV7-9 and TRBJ2-2; D not certain. The CDR3 length is 16 residues. V shed 5 bases and J shed 1 base, with 14 bases lying between them. Germline-derived CDR1 and CDR2 are SEHNR and FQNEAQ (reference sequence). Here the CDR3 reads CASSRPVGRNTGELFF. CDR3 nucleotides: TGTGCCAGCAGCCGACCGGTGGGCAGGAACACCGGGGAGCTGTTTTTT.